The rows below give T cell receptor beta chains drawn from one sample of a study of blood T cells in healthy people across ages. One entry per CDR3 protein results from TCRdb running MiXCR on the 5' RACE reads. Altogether under 700,000 distinct CDR3 sequences are present, approximately 25% being singletons, with the ten largest covering just over 8.5%. This sample also appeared in a second study, on T cells of mothers and their children.

The source material was blood. Source of these receptors: a boy younger than 18 in good health. The CDR3 runs from the conserved cysteine through the conserved F or W. A D gene is named only where the DNA matches it firmly. A row's size may be missing; if present it is once, few, many or a size class.

TRBV6-5	TRBJ2-1	NA	NA	CASTKVGPRSDEQFF	TGTGCCAGCACCAAGGTGGGACCGAGAAGCGATGAGCAGTTCTTC
TRBV9	TRBJ2-7	TRBD2	NA	CASSAGLAGPLSSYEQYF	TGTGCCAGCAGCGCCGGACTAGCGGGTCCACTAAGCTCCTACGAGCAGTACTTC
TRBV6-2/TRBV6-3	TRBJ2-1	NA	NA	CASSTQFNEQFF	TGTGCCAGCAGCACCCAGTTCAATGAGCAGTTCTTC
TRBV20-1	TRBJ2-1	TRBD2	NA	CSMTSGRFGEQFF	TGCAGTATGACTAGCGGGAGGTTTGGAGAGCAGTTCTTC
TRBV6-2/TRBV6-3	TRBJ1-5	NA	few	CASSSILYSNQPQHF	TGTGCCAGCAGTTCGATCCTTTATAGCAATCAGCCCCAGCATTTT
TRBV20-1	TRBJ2-1	TRBD2	NA	CSAISSGAPYNEQFF	TGCAGTGCTATTTCTAGCGGGGCCCCCTACAATGAGCAGTTCTTC
TRBV7-3	TRBJ2-3	NA	few	CASTDIGWGLSTDTQYF	TGTGCCAGCACGGATATAGGGTGGGGGTTAAGCACAGATACGCAGTATTTT
TRBV4-3	TRBJ2-5	TRBD2	NA	CASSHSPAGVTQYF	TGCGCCAGCAGCCATAGCCCAGCGGGGGTGACCCAGTACTTC
TRBV7-2	TRBJ2-7	TRBD1	NA	CASSLQGAQSSYEQYF	TGTGCCAGCAGCTTACAGGGGGCCCAAAGCTCCTACGAGCAGTACTTC
TRBV20-1	TRBJ2-1	TRBD2	NA	CSARDHQRGVGEQFF	TGCAGTGCTAGAGATCACCAGCGGGGGGTCGGGGAGCAGTTCTTC
TRBV3-1	TRBJ1-2	TRBD1	few	CASSRQGVRYGYTF	TGTGCCAGCAGCCGACAGGGGGTGCGGTATGGCTACACCTTC
TRBV28	TRBJ1-4	NA	NA	CASSGMGEKLFF	TGTGCCAGCAGCGGGATGGGTGAAAAACTGTTTTTT